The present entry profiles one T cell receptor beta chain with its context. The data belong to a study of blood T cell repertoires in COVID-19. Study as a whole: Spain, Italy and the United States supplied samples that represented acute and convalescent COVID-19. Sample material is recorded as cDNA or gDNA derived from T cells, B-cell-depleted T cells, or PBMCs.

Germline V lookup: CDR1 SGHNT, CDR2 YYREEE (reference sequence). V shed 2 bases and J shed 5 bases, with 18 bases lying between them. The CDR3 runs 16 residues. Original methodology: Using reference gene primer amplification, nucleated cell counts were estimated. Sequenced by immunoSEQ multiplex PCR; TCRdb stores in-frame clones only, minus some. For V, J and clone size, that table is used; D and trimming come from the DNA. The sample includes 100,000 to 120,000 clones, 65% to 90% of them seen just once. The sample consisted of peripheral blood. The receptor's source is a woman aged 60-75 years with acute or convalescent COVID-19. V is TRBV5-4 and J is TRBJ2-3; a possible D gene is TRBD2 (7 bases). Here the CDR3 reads CASSLKYGGQGDTQYF. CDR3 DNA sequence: TGTGCCAGCAGCTTAAAGTACGGGGGGCAGGGAGATACGCAGTATTTT.